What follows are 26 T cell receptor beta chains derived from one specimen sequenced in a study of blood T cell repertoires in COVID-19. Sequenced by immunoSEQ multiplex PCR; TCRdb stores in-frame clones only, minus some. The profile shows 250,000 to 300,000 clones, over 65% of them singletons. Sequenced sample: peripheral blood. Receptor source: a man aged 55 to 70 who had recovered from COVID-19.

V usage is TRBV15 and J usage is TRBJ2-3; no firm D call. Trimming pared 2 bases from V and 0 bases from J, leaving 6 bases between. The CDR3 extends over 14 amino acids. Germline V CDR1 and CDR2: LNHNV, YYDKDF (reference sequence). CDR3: CATSRQTSTDTQYF. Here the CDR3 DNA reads TGTGCCACCAGCAGACAGACTAGCACAGATACGCAGTATTTT.

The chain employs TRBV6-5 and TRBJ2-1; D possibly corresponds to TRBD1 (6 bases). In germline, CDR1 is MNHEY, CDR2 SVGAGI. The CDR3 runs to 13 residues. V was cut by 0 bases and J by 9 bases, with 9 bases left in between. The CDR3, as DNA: TGTGCCAGCAGTTACTCAACCAGGGGTGAGCAGTTCTTC. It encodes CASSYSTRGEQFF.

The CDR3 DNA follows: TGTGCCAGTAGTCCCGGGACTATTGGTACTGACAATGAGCAGTTCTTC. It yields the protein CASSPGTIGTDNEQFF. V gene TRBV19 combines with J gene TRBJ2-1, with 7 bases fitting TRBD2. Germline CDR1 and CDR2: LNHDA and SQIVND (reference sequence). V trimming: 5 bases; J trimming: 5 bases; junction bases outside the gene matches: 12. CDR3 length equals 16 residues.

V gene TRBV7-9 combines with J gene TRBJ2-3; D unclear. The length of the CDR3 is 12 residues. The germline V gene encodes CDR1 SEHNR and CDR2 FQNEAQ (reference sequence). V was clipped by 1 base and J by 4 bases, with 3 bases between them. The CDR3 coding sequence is TGTGCCAGCAGCTTAGTCTCAGATACGCAGTATTTT. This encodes CASSLVSDTQYF.

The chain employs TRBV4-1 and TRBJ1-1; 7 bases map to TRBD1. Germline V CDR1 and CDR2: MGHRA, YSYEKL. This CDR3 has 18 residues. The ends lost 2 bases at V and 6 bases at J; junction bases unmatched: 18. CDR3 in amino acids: CASSQRGPKGARAAEAFF. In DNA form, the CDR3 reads TGCGCCAGCAGCCAAAGAGGGCCAAAGGGGGCTCGCGCGGCTGAAGCTTTCTTT.

CDR3 residues: CASSFPAGSGELFF. In DNA form, the CDR3 reads TGTGCCAGCAGCTTTCCGGCGGGATCAGGGGAGCTGTTTTTT. The chain links TRBV7-2 to TRBJ2-2; D may be TRBD2 (6 bases). Germline V gives CDR1 SGHTA, CDR2 FQGNSA. This CDR3 region has 14 residues. Trimming removed 3 bases from V and 8 bases from J, with 13 bases in between.

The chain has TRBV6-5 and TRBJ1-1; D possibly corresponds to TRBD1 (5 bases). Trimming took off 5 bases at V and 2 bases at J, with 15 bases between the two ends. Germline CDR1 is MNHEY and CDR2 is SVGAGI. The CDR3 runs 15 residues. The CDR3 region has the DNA TGTGCCAGCAGTCTGGCGGGGACCCTAAACACTGAAGCTTTCTTT. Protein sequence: CASSLAGTLNTEAFF.

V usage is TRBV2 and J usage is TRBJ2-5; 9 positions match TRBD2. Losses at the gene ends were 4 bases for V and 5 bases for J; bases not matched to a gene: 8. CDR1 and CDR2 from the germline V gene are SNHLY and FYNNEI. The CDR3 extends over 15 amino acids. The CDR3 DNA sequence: TGTGCCAGCAGTGCTTCGCTAGCGGGACCCGAGACCCAGTACTTC. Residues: CASSASLAGPETQYF.

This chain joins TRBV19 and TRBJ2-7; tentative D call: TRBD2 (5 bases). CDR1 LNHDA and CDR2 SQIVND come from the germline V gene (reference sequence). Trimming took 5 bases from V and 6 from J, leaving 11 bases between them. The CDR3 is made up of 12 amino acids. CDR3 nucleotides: TGTGCCAGTAGTCTGGGGAGAAGCGAGCAGTACTTC. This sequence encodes CASSLGRSEQYF.

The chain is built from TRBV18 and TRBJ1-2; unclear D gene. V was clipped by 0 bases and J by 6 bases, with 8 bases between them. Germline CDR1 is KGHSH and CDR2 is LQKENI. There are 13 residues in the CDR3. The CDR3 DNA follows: TGTGCCAGCTCACCACCCTCCCAGAATGGCTACACCTTC. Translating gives CASSPPSQNGYTF.

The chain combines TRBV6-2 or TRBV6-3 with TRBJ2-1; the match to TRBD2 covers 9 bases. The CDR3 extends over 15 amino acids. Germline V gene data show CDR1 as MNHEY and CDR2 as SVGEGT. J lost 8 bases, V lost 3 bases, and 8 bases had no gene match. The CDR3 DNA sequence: TGTGCCAGCAGTTATGGTAGCGGGAGAAGAGATGAGCAGTTCTTC. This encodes CASSYGSGRRDEQFF.

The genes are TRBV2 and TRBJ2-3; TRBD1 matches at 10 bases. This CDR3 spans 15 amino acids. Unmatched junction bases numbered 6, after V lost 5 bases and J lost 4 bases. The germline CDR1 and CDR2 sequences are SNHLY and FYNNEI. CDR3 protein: CASSRQGAGADTQYF. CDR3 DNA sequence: TGTGCCAGCAGTCGACAGGGGGCTGGGGCAGATACGCAGTATTTT.

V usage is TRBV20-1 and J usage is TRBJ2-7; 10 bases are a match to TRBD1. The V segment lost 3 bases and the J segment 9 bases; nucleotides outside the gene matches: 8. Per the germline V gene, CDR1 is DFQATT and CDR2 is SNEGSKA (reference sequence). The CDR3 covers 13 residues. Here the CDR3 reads CSASVDRGFRQYF. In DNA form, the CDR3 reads TGCAGTGCTAGTGTGGACAGGGGGTTTCGGCAGTACTTC.

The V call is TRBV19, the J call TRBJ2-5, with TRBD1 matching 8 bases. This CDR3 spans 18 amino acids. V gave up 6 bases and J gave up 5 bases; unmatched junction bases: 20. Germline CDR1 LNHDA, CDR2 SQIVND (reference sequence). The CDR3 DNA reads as TGTGCCAGTAGCCATATCACCCCCCTGACAGGGGTCTTGGAGACCCAGTACTTC. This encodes CASSHITPLTGVLETQYF.

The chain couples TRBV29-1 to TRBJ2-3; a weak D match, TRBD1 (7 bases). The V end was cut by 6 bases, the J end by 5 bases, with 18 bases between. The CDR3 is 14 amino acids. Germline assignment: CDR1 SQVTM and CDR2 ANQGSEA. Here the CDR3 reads CSVRGRGRIDTQYF. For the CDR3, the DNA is TGCAGCGTGAGGGGCAGGGGGAGGATAGATACGCAGTATTTT.

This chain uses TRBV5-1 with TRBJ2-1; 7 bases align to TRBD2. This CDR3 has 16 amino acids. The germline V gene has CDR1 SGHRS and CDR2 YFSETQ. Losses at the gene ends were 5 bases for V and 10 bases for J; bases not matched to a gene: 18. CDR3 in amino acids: CASRGGASGSSGEQFF. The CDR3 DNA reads TGCGCCAGCAGGGGGGGAGCTAGCGGAAGTTCGGGAGAGCAGTTCTTC.

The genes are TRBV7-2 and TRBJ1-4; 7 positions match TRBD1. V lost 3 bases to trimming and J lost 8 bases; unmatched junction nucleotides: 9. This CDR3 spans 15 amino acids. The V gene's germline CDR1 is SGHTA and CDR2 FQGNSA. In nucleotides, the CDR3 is TGTGCCAGCAGCTTCCAGACAGGGTTTTTGGAAAAACTGTTTTTT. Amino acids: CASSFQTGFLEKLFF.

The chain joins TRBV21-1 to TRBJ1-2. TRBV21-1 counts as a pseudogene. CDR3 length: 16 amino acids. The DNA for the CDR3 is TGTGCCAGCAGCAGCGCTTCGAGGGGAGGAGGCTATGGCTACACCTTC. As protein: CASSSASRGGGYGYTF.

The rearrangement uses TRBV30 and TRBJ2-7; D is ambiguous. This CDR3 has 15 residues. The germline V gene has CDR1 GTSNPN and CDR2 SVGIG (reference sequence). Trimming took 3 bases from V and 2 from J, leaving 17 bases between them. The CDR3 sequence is CAWSPTIWLTYEQYF. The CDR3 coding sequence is TGTGCCTGGAGCCCAACTATTTGGCTAACCTACGAGCAGTACTTC.

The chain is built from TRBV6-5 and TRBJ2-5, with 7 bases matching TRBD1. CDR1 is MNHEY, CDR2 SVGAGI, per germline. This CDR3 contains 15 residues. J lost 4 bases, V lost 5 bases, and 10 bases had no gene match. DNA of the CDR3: TGTGCCAGCAGTCCCCAGGGGGTATCGTCAGAGACCCAGTACTTC. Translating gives CASSPQGVSSETQYF.

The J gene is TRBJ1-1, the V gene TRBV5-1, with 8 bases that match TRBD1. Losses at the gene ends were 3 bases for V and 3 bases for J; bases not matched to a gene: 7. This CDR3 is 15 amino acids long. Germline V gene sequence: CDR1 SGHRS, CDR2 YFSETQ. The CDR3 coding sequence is TGCGCCAGCAGCTCGGGGGCACAGGGGGACACTGAAGCTTTCTTT. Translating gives CASSSGAQGDTEAFF.

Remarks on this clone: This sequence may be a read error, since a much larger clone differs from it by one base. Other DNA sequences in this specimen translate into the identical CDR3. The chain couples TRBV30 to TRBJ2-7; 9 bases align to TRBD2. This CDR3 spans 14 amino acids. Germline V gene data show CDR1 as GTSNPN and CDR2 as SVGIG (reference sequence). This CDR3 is CAWSQLAGGSGQYF. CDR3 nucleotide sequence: TGTGCCTGGAGCCAACTAGCGGGCGGGTCTGGGCAGTATTTC.

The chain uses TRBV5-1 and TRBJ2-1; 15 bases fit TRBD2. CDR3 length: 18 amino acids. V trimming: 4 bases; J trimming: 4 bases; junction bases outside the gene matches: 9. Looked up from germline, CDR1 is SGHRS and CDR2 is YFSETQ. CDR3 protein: CASSRQPGTSGRYNEQFF. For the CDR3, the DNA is TGCGCCAGCAGCAGACAGCCCGGGACTAGCGGGAGGTACAATGAGCAGTTCTTC.

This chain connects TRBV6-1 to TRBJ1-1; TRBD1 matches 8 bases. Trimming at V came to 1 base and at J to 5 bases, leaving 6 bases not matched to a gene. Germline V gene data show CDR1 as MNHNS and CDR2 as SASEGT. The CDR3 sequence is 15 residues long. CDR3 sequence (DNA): TGTGCCAGCAGTGAAGATTGGACAGGGAGGACTGAAGCTTTCTTT. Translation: CASSEDWTGRTEAFF.

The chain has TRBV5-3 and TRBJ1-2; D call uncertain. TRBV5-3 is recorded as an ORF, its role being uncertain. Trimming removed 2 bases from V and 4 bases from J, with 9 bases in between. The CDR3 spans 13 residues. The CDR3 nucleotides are TGTGCCAGAAGCTTTCCGCAGGCCTATGGCTACACCTTC. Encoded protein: CARSFPQAYGYTF.

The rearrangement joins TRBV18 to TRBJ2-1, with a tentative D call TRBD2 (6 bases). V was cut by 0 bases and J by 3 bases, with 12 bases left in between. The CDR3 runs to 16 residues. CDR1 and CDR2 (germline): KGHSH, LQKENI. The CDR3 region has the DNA TGTGCCAGCTCACCACCGGGACCGGGAGTCTACAATGAGCAGTTCTTC. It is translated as CASSPPGPGVYNEQFF.